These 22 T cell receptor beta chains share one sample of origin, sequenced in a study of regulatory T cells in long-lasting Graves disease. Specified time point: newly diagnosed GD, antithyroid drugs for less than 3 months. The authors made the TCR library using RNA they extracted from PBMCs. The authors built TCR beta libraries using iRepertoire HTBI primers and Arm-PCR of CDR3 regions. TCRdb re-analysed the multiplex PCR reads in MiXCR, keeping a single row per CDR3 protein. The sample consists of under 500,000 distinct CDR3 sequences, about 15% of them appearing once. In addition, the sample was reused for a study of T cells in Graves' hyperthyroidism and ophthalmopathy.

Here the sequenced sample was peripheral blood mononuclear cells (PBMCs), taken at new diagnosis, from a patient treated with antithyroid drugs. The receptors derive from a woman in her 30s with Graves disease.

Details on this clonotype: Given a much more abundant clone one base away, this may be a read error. The CDR3 nucleotides are TGTGCCAACAGTGCCCAGGGGACCTTTGAAGCTTTCTTT. Amino acids: CANSAQGTFEAFF. The V and J genes are TRBV9 and TRBJ1-1; a weak D match, TRBD1 (6 bases). Trimming left V 9 bases short and J 7 bases short, with 19 bases between. Germline V CDR1 and CDR2: SGDLS, YYNGEE. The CDR3 spans 13 residues. Based on the CDR3 plus reference TRBV9 and TRBJ1-1, the full variable domain is DSGVTQTPKHLITATGQRVTLRCSPRSGDLSVYWYQQSLDQGLQFLIQYYNGEERAKGNILERFSAQQFPDLHSELNLSSLELGDSALYFCANSAQGTFEAFFGQGTRLTVV.

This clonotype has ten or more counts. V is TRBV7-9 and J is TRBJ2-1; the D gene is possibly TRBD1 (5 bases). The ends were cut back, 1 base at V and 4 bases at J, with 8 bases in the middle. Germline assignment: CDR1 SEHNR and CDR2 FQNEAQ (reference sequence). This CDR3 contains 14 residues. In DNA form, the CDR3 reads TGTGCCAGCAGCTTAGTGACAGTTTACAATGAGCAGTTCTTC. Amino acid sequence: CASSLVTVYNEQFF.

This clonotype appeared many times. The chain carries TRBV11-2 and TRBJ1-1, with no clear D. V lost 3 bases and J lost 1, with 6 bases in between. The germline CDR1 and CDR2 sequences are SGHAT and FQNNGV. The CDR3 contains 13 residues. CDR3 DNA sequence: TGTGCCAGCAGCTTCTTTGGGAACACTGAAGCTTTCTTT. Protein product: CASSFFGNTEAFF. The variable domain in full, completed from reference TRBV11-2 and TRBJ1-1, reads EAGVAQSPRYKIIEKRQSVAFWCNPISGHATLYWYQQILGQGPKLLIQFQNNGVVDDSQLPKDRFSAERLKGVDSTLKIQPAKLEDSAVYLCASSFFGNTEAFFGQGTRLTVV.

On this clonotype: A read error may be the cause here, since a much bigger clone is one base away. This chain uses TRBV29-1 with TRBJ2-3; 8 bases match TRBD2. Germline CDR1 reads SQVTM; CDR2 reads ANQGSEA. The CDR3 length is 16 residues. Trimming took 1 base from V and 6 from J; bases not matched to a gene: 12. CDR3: CSVEVGREGFSDTQYF. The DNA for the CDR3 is TGCAGCGTTGAAGTGGGTCGGGAGGGCTTTTCGGATACGCAGTATTTT.

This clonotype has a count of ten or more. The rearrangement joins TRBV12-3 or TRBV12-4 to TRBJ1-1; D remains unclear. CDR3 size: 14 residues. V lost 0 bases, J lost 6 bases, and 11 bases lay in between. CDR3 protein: CASSLAVGRAEAFF. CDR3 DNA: TGTGCCAGCAGTTTAGCGGTAGGGAGGGCTGAAGCTTTCTTT.

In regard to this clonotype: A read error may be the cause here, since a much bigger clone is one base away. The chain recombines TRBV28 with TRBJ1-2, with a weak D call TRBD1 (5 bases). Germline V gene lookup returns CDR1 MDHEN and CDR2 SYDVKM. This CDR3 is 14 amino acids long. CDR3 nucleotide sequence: TGTGCCAGCACCATCTCCCGGGGGTACTATGGCAACACCTTC. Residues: CASTISRGYYGNTF.

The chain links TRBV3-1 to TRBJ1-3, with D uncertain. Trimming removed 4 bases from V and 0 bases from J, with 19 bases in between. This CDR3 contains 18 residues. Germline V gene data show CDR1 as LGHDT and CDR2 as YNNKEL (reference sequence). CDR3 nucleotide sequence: TGTGCCAGCAGCCCCCCCCCCCACGCACGGCACTCTGGAAACACCATATATTTT. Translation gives CASSPPPHARHSGNTIYF.

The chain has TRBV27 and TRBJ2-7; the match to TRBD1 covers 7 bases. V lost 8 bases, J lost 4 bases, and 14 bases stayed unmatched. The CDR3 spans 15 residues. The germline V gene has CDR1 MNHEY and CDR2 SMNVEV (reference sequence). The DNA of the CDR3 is TGTGCCAGCCAATCGGAGTGGCAGGGACAGTACGAGCAGTACTTC. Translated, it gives CASQSEWQGQYEQYF.

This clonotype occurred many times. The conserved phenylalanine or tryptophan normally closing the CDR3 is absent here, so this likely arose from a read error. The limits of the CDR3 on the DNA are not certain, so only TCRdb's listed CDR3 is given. The CDR3 loop reads CASSGIVAGGTI. The gene calls are TRBV12-3 or TRBV12-4 and TRBJ1-1; the table names TRBD1, a call not compared with the DNA. The CDR3 spans 12 amino acids, including both terminal residues.

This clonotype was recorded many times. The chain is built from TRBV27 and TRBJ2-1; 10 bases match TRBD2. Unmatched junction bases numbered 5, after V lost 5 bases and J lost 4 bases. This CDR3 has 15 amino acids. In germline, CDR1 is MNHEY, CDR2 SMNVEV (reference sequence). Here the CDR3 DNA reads TGTGCCAGCAGTCCTAGCGGGAGACGGTACAATGAGCAGTTCTTC. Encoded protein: CASSPSGRRYNEQFF.

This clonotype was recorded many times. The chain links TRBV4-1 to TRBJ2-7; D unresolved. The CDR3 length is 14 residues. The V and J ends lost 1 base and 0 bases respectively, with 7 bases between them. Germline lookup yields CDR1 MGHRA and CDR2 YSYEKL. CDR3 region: CASSQGPRSYEQYF. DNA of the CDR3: TGCGCCAGCAGCCAAGGGCCGCGCTCCTACGAGCAGTACTTC.

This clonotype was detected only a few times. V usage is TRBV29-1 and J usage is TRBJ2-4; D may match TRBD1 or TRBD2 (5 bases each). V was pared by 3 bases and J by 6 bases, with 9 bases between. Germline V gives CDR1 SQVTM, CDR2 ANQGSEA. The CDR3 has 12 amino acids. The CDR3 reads CSVEGERNIQYF. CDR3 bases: TGCAGCGTTGAGGGGGAAAGAAACATTCAGTACTTC. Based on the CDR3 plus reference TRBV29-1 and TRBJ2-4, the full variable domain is SAVISQKPSRDICQRGTSLTIQCQVDSQVTMMFWYRQQPGQSLTLIATANQGSEATYESGFVIDKFPISRPNLTFSTLTVSNMSPEDSSIYLCSVEGERNIQYFGAGTRLSVL.

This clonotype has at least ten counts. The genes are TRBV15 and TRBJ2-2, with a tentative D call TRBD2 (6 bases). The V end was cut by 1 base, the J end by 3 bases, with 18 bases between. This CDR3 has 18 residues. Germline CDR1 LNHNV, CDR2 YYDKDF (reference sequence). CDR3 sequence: CATSRVRLFAGYTGELFF. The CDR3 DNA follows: TGTGCCACCAGCAGAGTGCGTCTTTTTGCGGGGTACACCGGGGAGCTGTTTTTT.

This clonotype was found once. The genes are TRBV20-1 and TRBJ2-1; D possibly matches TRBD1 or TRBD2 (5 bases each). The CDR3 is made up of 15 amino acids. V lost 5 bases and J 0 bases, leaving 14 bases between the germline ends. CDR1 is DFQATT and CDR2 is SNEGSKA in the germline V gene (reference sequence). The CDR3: CSAGLRDGSYNEQFF. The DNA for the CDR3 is TGCAGTGCTGGACTCCGGGACGGCTCCTACAATGAGCAGTTCTTC.

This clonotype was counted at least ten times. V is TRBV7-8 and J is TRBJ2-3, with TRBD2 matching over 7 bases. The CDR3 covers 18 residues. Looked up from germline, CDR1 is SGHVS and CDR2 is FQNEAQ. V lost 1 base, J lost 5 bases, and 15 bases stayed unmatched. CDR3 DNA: TGTGCCAGCAGCTTAGAGGAGCGGACTAGGGCTATGGAAGATACGCAGTATTTT. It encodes CASSLEERTRAMEDTQYF.

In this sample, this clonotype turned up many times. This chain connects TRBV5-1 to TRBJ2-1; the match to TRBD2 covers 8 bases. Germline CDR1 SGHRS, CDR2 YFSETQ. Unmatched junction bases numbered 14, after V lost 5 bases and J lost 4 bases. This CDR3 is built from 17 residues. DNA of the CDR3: TGCGCCAGCAGTTTAAAACCGGGACTAGAGGGTTACAATGAGCAGTTCTTC. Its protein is CASSLKPGLEGYNEQFF.

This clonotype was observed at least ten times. The CDR3 DNA reads TGTGCCAGCAGTTTAGGGACAGTCGAGCAGTACTTC. Protein sequence: CASSLGTVEQYF. This sequence joins TRBV28 and TRBJ2-7, with 7 bases identical to TRBD1. CDR1 and CDR2 (germline): MDHEN, SYDVKM. The CDR3 length is 12 residues. With 2 bases clipped from V and 6 bases from J, the junction kept 1 base outside the gene matches.

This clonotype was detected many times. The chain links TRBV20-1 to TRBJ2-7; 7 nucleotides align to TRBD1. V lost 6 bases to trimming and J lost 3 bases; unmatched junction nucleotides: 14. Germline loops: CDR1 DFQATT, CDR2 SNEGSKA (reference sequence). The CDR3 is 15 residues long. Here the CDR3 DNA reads TGCAGTGCCGAAACCACAGGGGAGTCGGGCTACGAGCAGTACTTC. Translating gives CSAETTGESGYEQYF.

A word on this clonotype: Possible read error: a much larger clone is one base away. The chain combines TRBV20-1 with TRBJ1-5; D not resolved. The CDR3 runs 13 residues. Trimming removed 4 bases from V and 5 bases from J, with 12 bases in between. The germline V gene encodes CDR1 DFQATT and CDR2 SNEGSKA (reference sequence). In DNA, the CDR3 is TGCAGTGCTATTCGGAAGCTAGATCAGCCCCAGCATTTT. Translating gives CSAIRKLDQPQHF.

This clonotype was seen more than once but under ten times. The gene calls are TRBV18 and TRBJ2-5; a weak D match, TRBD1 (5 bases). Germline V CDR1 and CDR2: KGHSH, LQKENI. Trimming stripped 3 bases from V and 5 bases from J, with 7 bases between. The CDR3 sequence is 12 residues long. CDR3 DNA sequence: TGTGCCAGCTCACCCAGGGATGAGACCCAGTACTTC. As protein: CASSPRDETQYF.

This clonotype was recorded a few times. DNA of the CDR3: TGCAGTGCTAGAAGGGAAAGAAACATTCAGTACTTC. It codes for CSARRERNIQYF. This chain joins TRBV20-1 and TRBJ2-4; no reliable D call. From germline, CDR1 is DFQATT and CDR2 SNEGSKA (reference sequence). The V and J ends lost 2 bases and 6 bases respectively, with 8 bases between them. There are 12 residues in the CDR3.

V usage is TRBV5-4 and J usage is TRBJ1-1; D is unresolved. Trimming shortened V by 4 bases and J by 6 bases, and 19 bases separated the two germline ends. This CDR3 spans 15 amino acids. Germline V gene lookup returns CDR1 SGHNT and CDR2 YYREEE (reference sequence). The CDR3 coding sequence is TGTGCCAGCAGCCCCGGGAGCGCAAAAGACGCTGAAGCTTTCTTT. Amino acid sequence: CASSPGSAKDAEAFF.